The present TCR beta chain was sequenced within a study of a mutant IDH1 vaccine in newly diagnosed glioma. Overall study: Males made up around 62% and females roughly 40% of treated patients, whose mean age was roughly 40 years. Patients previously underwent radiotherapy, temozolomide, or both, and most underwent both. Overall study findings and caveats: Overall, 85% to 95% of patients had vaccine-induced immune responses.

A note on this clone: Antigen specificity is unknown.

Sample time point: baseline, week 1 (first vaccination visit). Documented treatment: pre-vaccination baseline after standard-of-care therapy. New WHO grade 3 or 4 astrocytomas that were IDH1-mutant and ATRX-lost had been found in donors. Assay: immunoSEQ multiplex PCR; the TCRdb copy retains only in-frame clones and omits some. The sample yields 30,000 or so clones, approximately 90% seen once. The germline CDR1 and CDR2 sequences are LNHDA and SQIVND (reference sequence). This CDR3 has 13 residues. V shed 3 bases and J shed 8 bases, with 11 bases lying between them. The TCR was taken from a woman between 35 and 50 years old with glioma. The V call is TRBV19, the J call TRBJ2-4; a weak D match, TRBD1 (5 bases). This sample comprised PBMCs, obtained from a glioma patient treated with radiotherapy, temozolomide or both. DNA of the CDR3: TGTGCCAGTAGTATCCGGACACGGGACATTCAGTACTTC. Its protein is CASSIRTRDIQYF.